Below are 26 T cell receptor beta chains sequenced from a single sample in a study of T cell responses to AZD1222 COVID-19 vaccine. Profiling relied on immunoSEQ multiplex PCR, and the TCRdb table lists in-frame clones only, not all of them. Counted here are about 150,000 clones, roughly 89% occurring once; the ten biggest clones make up over 1.5%. This specimen was peripheral blood, taken on day 0 of AZD1222 vaccination. The receptors were gathered from an adult in good health.

The chain recombines TRBV4-3 with TRBJ1-6, with a weak D call TRBD1 (6 bases). Trimming took off 0 bases at V and 3 bases at J, with 6 bases between the two ends. The CDR3 contains 15 residues. In germline, CDR1 is LGHNA, CDR2 YSLEER. CDR3 sequence reads: CASSQEDSYNSPLHF. Here the CDR3 DNA reads TGCGCCAGCAGCCAAGAGGACAGCTATAATTCACCCCTCCACTTT.

The chain employs TRBV6-1 and TRBJ2-1; the match to TRBD2 covers 11 bases. Germline loops: CDR1 MNHNS, CDR2 SASEGT. The length of the CDR3 is 17 residues. V gave up 2 bases and J gave up 9 bases; unmatched junction bases: 12. DNA for the CDR3: TGTGCCAGCAGTGAACTAGCGGGAGGAAGGGTACAAGTTGAGCAGTTCTTC. Its translation is CASSELAGGRVQVEQFF.

This clone was observed a handful of times. The gene calls are TRBV5-1 and TRBJ2-2; D remains unclear. The CDR3 covers 15 residues. The V and J ends lost 0 bases and 3 bases respectively, with 9 bases between them. CDR1 is SGHRS and CDR2 is YFSETQ in the germline V gene. The CDR3 reads CASSLGHRDTGELFF. CDR3 nucleotide sequence: TGCGCCAGCAGCTTGGGACATAGGGACACCGGGGAGCTGTTTTTT. The variable domain in full, with the rest retrieved from reference TRBV5-1 and TRBJ2-2, is KAGVTQTPRYLIKTRGQQVTLSCSPISGHRSVSWYQQTPGQGLQFLFEYFSETQRNKGNFPGRFSGRQFSNSRSEMNVSTLELGDSALYLCASSLGHRDTGELFFGEGSRLTVL.

The chain combines TRBV19 with TRBJ2-2, with 8 positions matching TRBD2. This CDR3 is built from 17 residues. CDR1 and CDR2 from the germline V gene are LNHDA and SQIVND (reference sequence). With 6 bases clipped from V and 4 bases from J, the junction kept 13 bases outside the gene matches. The CDR3 is CASRTPTGTSRTGELFF. DNA for the CDR3: TGTGCCAGTAGAACCCCGACCGGGACTAGTCGCACCGGGGAGCTGTTTTTT.

The rearrangement uses TRBV4-1 and TRBJ1-1; D possibly corresponds to TRBD1 (6 bases). The CDR3 extends over 16 amino acids. Germline loops: CDR1 MGHRA, CDR2 YSYEKL. Trimming shortened V by 4 bases and J by 1 base, and 16 bases separated the two germline ends. The CDR3 DNA is TGCGCCAGCAGCCTACTCGACAGGACACAGAACACTGAAGCTTTCTTT. Translating gives CASSLLDRTQNTEAFF.

This chain connects TRBV19 to TRBJ2-1; weak D call: TRBD2 (6 bases). Per germline, CDR1 LNHDA and CDR2 SQIVND (reference sequence). V was pared by 6 bases and J by 1 base, with 22 bases between. This CDR3 comprises 18 residues. CDR3 amino acids: CASSLVAVTGISYNEQFF. For the CDR3, the DNA is TGTGCCAGTAGCTTGGTAGCGGTAACGGGAATTTCCTACAATGAGCAGTTCTTC.

The rearrangement joins TRBV12-3 or TRBV12-4 to TRBJ2-7; unclear D gene. This CDR3 spans 12 amino acids. V dropped 4 bases and J dropped 4 bases, with 8 bases sitting between them. In DNA form, the CDR3 reads TGTGCCAGCAGTTCCTTAGGGTACGAGCAGTACTTC. Its protein is CASSSLGYEQYF.

CDR3 loop: CASSQRTSALTSYNEQFF. CDR3 sequence (DNA): TGTGCCAGCAGCCAACGGACTAGCGCCCTTACCTCCTACAATGAGCAGTTCTTC. J is TRBJ2-1 and V is TRBV3-1 (or the pseudogene TRBV3-2), with TRBD2 matching 9 bases. This CDR3 comprises 18 residues. The V gene end was trimmed by 2 bases and the J gene end by 0 bases; junction bases not matched to a gene: 8. Germline values: CDR1 LGHDT, CDR2 YNNKEL (reference sequence).

This clone turned up a few times. The rearrangement joins TRBV2 to TRBJ1-1; 7 bases agree with TRBD1. The J segment lost 6 bases and the V segment lost 6 bases, leaving 7 bases of the junction unmatched. CDR1 is SNHLY, CDR2 FYNNEI, per germline. The CDR3 extends over 13 amino acids. The CDR3 region has the DNA TGTGCCAGCAGCTCGACAGGGTTGGCTGAAGCTTTCTTT. It specifies CASSSTGLAEAFF.

This clone was recorded only once. The genes are TRBV6-5 and TRBJ1-2; D is unresolved. The V end lost 0 bases, the J end lost 4 bases, and 15 bases lay between the germline ends. This CDR3 has 16 amino acids. Looked up from germline, CDR1 is MNHEY and CDR2 is SVGAGI. CDR3 bases: TGTGCCAGCAGTTACTCGACCACGATTCGTGGCTATGGCTACACCTTC. Translation: CASSYSTTIRGYGYTF.

This clone was observed once. The V call is TRBV6-5, the J call TRBJ1-1; D is ambiguous. CDR3 length equals 14 residues. The germline CDR1 and CDR2 sequences are MNHEY and SVGAGI. The V gene lost 0 bases and the J gene lost 7 bases, with 12 bases spanning the gap. DNA of the CDR3: TGTGCCAGCAGTTACTCGAATAAGGCCGGTGAAGCTTTCTTT. Its protein product is CASSYSNKAGEAFF.

CDR3 nucleotides: TGCGCCAGCCGGGTGAGGGAGAGCGGCTACACCTTC. The encoded protein is CASRVRESGYTF. The chain uses TRBV10-1 and TRBJ1-2; no clear D. The CDR3 spans 12 residues. CDR1 is WNHNN, CDR2 SYGVQD, per germline (reference sequence). Trimming stripped 8 bases from V and 8 bases from J, with 15 bases between.

The chain recombines TRBV20-1 with TRBJ1-2; unclear D gene. Trimming stripped 7 bases from V and 2 bases from J, with 5 bases between. Germline CDR1 reads DFQATT; CDR2 reads SNEGSKA (reference sequence). The CDR3 is 10 residues long. The CDR3 nucleotides are TGCAGTGGAGACAACTATGGCTACACCTTC. Residues: CSGDNYGYTF.

V usage is TRBV3-1 (or the pseudogene TRBV3-2) and J usage is TRBJ2-1, with TRBD2 matching 11 bases. This CDR3 comprises 17 residues. J gave up 7 bases and V 5 bases, and 13 bases lay outside the gene matches. In germline, CDR1 is LGHDT, CDR2 YNNKEL (reference sequence). This CDR3 reads CASSSPTLAGEGNEQFF. CDR3 bases: TGTGCCAGCAGCAGCCCCACACTAGCGGGAGAGGGGAATGAGCAGTTCTTC.

This chain connects TRBV13 to TRBJ2-7, with 8 bases aligning to TRBD1. CDR3 size: 16 residues. V shed 0 bases, J shed 4 bases, and the junction held 8 bases outside the gene matches. CDR1 PRHDT and CDR2 FYEKMQ come from the germline V gene (reference sequence). In nucleotides, the CDR3 is TGTGCCAGCAGCTTAGGTGCGGACAGGGCAGCATACGAGCAGTACTTC. It codes for CASSLGADRAAYEQYF.

The chain couples TRBV7-9 to TRBJ1-5; tentatively, D is TRBD1 (5 bases). Germline CDR1 SEHNR, CDR2 FQNEAQ (reference sequence). V was cut by 4 bases and J by 9 bases, with 10 bases left in between. The CDR3 runs 12 residues. The CDR3 DNA reads as TGTGCCAGCAGCTCGTCGGGGGGGCCCCAGCATTTT. It specifies CASSSSGGPQHF.

In the case of this clone: The same CDR3 arises from other DNA sequences in this sample as well. The chain couples TRBV6-5 to TRBJ2-6; D uncertain. Per the germline V gene, CDR1 is MNHEY and CDR2 is SVGAGI. This CDR3 is built from 12 residues. The V end lost 5 bases, the J end lost 4 bases, and 3 bases lay between the germline ends. Here the CDR3 reads CASSPGANVLTF. CDR3 DNA sequence: TGTGCCAGCAGTCCAGGGGCCAACGTCCTGACTTTC.

The chain links TRBV30 to TRBJ1-3, with D unclear. Germline values: CDR1 GTSNPN, CDR2 SVGIG (reference sequence). V dropped 1 base and J dropped 2 bases, with 9 bases sitting between them. CDR3 size: 14 residues. The CDR3 sequence is CAWSGGNAGNTIYF. The CDR3 DNA follows: TGTGCCTGGAGTGGGGGAAATGCTGGAAACACCATATATTTT.

The chain uses TRBV10-3 and TRBJ2-7; D not resolved. V was cut by 10 bases and J by 0 bases, with 16 bases left in between. The germline CDR1 and CDR2 sequences are ENHRY and SYGVKD. CDR3 length: 14 residues. The CDR3 region has the DNA TGTGCCACCCTGTCTACCCTTAGCTCCTACGAGCAGTACTTC. It yields the protein CATLSTLSSYEQYF.

J is TRBJ1-1 and V is TRBV19, with D perhaps TRBD1 (6 bases). CDR1 and CDR2 from the germline V gene are LNHDA and SQIVND (reference sequence). V was cut by 5 bases and J by 4 bases, with 17 bases left in between. The length of the CDR3 is 15 residues. The CDR3 is CASSPPADRATEAFF. The CDR3 DNA reads TGTGCCAGTAGTCCCCCGGCGGACAGAGCCACTGAAGCTTTCTTT.

This clone was observed a single time. J is TRBJ2-5 and V is TRBV7-3; 8 bases fit TRBD1. This CDR3 has 15 amino acids. The V gene end was trimmed by 5 bases and the J gene end by 1 base; junction bases not matched to a gene: 6. Germline CDR1 and CDR2: SGHTA and FQGTGA. CDR3 amino acids: CASSPTGAFQETQYF. The CDR3 nucleotides are TGTGCCAGCAGCCCGACAGGGGCATTCCAAGAGACCCAGTACTTC.

Written as DNA, the CDR3 is TGTGCCAGCACCTTAGTAAGACAGTACGAGCAGTACTTC. Its protein product is CASTLVRQYEQYF. This sequence joins TRBV2 and TRBJ2-7; weak D call: TRBD1 (5 bases). The CDR3 loop spans 13 amino acids. The germline CDR1 and CDR2 sequences are SNHLY and FYNNEI. The germline V and J ends were trimmed by 7 bases and 4 bases, with 14 bases remaining between them.

The sample holds a few counts of this clone. This chain uses TRBV2 with TRBJ2-3; the D gene is possibly TRBD1 (6 bases). V lost 0 bases to trimming and J lost 10 bases, with 17 bases between them. Germline V gene lookup returns CDR1 SNHLY and CDR2 FYNNEI. CDR3 length: 15 amino acids. In DNA, the CDR3 is TGTGCCAGCAGTGAAGCGCTTCTTTGGGGGCCCCCGCAGTATTTT. Its translation is CASSEALLWGPPQYF.

V and J are TRBV30 and TRBJ2-4; TRBD2 matches at 7 bases. The CDR3 loop spans 19 amino acids. CDR1 and CDR2 from the germline V gene are GTSNPN and SVGIG (reference sequence). J gave up 0 bases and V 0 bases, and 14 bases lay outside the gene matches. CDR3 nucleotide sequence: TGTGCCTGGAGTGTATATATCGGTTCGGGGGGATTAGCCAAAAACATTCAGTACTTC. Residues: CAWSVYIGSGGLAKNIQYF.

The rearrangement links TRBV7-2 to TRBJ2-7; 13 bases agree with TRBD2. The CDR3 totals 15 residues. Looked up from germline, CDR1 is SGHTA and CDR2 is FQGNSA. Germline trimming cut 4 bases from V and 2 bases from J; bases unmatched to any gene: 2. This CDR3 is CASSSGLAGAYEQYF. CDR3 coding DNA: TGTGCCAGCAGCTCCGGACTAGCGGGGGCCTACGAGCAGTACTTC.

CDR3 in DNA: TGTGCCAGCAGCCTGGGGGGGCGTTACAATGAGCAGTTCTTC. Encoded protein: CASSLGGRYNEQFF. This chain joins TRBV7-8 and TRBJ2-1; weak D call: TRBD2 (7 bases). Germline V gives CDR1 SGHVS, CDR2 FQNEAQ. The CDR3 runs to 14 residues. Trimming shortened V by 5 bases and J by 4 bases, and 12 bases separated the two germline ends.